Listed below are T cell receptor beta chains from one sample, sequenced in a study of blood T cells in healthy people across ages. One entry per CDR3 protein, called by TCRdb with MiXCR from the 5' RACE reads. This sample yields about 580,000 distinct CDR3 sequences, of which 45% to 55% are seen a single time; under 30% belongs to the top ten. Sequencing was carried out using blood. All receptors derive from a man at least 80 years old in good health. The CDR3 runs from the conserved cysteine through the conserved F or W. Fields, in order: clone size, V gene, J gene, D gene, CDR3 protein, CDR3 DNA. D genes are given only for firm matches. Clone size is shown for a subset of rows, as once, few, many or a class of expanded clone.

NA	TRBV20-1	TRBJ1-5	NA	CSASRGMGFNQPQHF	TGCAGTGCTAGCCGGGGAATGGGGTTTAATCAGCCCCAGCATTTT
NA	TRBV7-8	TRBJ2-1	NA	CASRRGSSSYNEQFF	TGTGCCAGCAGGCGAGGTAGTAGCTCCTACAATGAGCAGTTCTTC
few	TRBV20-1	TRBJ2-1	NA	CSTTDNEQFF	TGCAGTACGACCGACAATGAGCAGTTCTTC
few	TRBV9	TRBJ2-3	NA	CASSARALSGTDTQYF	TGTGCCAGCAGCGCAAGGGCCCTGTCTGGCACAGATACGCAGTATTTT
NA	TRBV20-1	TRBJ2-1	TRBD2	CSPSGGAGYNEQFF	TGCAGCCCTAGCGGGGGGGCCGGTTACAATGAGCAGTTCTTC
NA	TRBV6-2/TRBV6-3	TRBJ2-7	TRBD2	CASRLSGSSYEQYF	TGTGCCAGCCGACTTAGCGGGAGCTCCTACGAGCAGTACTTC
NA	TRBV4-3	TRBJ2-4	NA	CASSQETEPNIQYF	TGCGCCAGCAGCCAAGAAACCGAACCAAACATTCAGTACTTC
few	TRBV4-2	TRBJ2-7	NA	CASSQGETGSYEQYF	TGTGCCAGCAGCCAAGGAGAGACAGGCTCCTACGAGCAGTACTTC
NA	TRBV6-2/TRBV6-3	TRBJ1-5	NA	CASKVPGGLNQPQHF	TGTGCCAGCAAAGTCCCGGGGGGGCTCAATCAGCCCCAGCATTTT
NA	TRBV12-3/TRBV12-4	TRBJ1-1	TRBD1	CASRETGLRNTEAFF	TGTGCCAGCAGGGAGACAGGGCTTCGGAACACTGAAGCTTTCTTT
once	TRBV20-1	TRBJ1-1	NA	CSAKQGEGMAEAFF	TGCAGTGCCAAACAAGGGGAGGGGATGGCTGAAGCTTTCTTT
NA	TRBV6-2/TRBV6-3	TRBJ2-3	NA	CASRVSYTDTQYF	TGTGCCAGCAGAGTCAGCTACACAGATACGCAGTATTTT
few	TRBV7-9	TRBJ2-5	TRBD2	CASSIWVAGSETQYF	TGTGCCAGCAGCATCTGGGTAGCGGGGTCAGAGACCCAGTACTTC
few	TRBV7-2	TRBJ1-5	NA	CASSPRGGNSNQPQHF	TGTGCCAGCAGCCCTAGAGGGGGGAATAGCAATCAGCCCCAGCATTTT
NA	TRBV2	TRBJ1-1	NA	CASGEEANTEAFF	TGTGCCAGCGGGGAGGAGGCGAACACTGAAGCTTTCTTT
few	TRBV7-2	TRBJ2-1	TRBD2	CASSYWTSGFLFF	TGTGCCAGCAGCTACTGGACTAGCGGGTTTCTGTTCTTC
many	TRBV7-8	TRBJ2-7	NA	CASSSKDYEQYF	TGTGCCAGCAGCTCGAAAGACTACGAGCAGTACTTC
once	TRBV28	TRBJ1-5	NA	CASSLMRVGNQPQHF	TGTGCCAGCAGTTTAATGCGGGTGGGCAATCAGCCCCAGCATTTT
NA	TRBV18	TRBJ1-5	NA	CASSSGTNQPQHF	TGTGCCAGCTCATCAGGGACCAATCAGCCCCAGCATTTT
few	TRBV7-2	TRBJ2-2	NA	CASSLVVGELFF	TGTGCCAGCAGCTTAGTTGTCGGGGAGCTGTTTTTT
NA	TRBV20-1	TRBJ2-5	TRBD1	CSATTTGGESETQYF	TGCAGTGCCACCACTACAGGGGGCGAATCGGAGACCCAGTACTTC
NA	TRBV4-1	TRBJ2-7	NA	CASSQVLARRYYEQYF	TGCGCCAGCAGCCAAGTTTTGGCTAGAAGATACTACGAGCAGTACTTC
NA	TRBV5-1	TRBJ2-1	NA	CASSLGLAWVRNEQFF	TGCGCCAGCAGCTTGGGGCTAGCGTGGGTTAGGAATGAGCAGTTCTTC
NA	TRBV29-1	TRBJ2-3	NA	CIVAGKNTQYF	TGCATCGTTGCAGGGAAGAATACGCAGTATTTT
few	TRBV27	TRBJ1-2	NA	CASSLTGGFWYGYTF	TGTGCCAGCAGTTTAACCGGGGGATTTTGGTATGGCTACACCTTC
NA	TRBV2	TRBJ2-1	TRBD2	CASRLALEQFF	TGTGCCAGCAGACTAGCGCTTGAGCAGTTCTTC
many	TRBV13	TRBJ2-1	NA	CASSSRGEQFF	TGTGCCAGCAGCTCCCGTGGTGAGCAGTTCTTC
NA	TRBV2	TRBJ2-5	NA	CASILPGGETQYF	TGTGCCAGCATTCTACCGGGCGGGGAGACCCAGTACTTC
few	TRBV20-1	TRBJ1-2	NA	CSARDRKGDYGYTF	TGCAGTGCTAGAGATCGTAAGGGGGACTATGGCTACACCTTC
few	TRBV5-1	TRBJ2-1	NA	CASSYSPHRAQPNEQFF	TGCGCCAGCAGCTATTCTCCGCACAGGGCCCAGCCCAATGAGCAGTTCTTC
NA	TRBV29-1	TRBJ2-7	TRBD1	CSGGQGARINEQYF	TGCAGCGGCGGACAGGGAGCCCGTATCAATGAGCAGTACTTC
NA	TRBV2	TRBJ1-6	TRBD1	CASSYRGGNSPLHF	TGTGCCAGCAGTTACAGGGGTGGCAATTCACCCCTCCACTTT
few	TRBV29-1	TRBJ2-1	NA	CSVDFSGYNEQFF	TGCAGCGTTGACTTCTCAGGTTACAATGAGCAGTTCTTC
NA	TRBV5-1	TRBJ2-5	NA	CASCLGQGGLETQYF	TGCGCCAGCTGCTTGGGTCAGGGAGGATTGGAGACCCAGTACTTC
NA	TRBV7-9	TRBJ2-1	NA	CASSLEGSLGYNEQFF	TGTGCCAGCAGCTTAGAAGGTAGTCTGGGTTACAATGAGCAGTTCTTC
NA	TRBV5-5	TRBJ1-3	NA	CASSSQLDSGNTIYF	TGTGCCAGCAGCTCCCAGCTGGACTCTGGAAACACCATATATTTT
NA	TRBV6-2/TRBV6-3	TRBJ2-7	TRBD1	CASSGQTGSYEQYF	TGTGCCAGCAGTGGGCAGACAGGGTCCTACGAGCAGTACTTC
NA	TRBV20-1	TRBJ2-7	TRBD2	CSAIRTSGAYNEQYF	TGCAGTGCTATAAGGACTAGCGGTGCCTACAATGAGCAGTACTTC
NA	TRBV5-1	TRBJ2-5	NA	CASSSENLETQYF	TGCGCCAGCAGCTCCGAGAATTTGGAGACCCAGTACTTC
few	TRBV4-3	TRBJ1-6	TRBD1	CASSQTGAGNSPLHF	TGCGCCAGCAGCCAGACAGGGGCTGGGAATTCACCCCTCCACTTT
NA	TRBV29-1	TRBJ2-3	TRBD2	CSVEEGGRGTDTQYF	TGCAGCGTTGAAGAGGGAGGGAGGGGCACAGATACGCAGTATTTT
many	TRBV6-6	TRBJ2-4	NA	CASSYSGTVAKNIQYF	TGTGCCAGCAGTTACTCGGGGACGGTAGCCAAAAACATTCAGTACTTC
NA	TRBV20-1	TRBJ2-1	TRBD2	CSAQGLAGVEQFF	TGCAGTGCCCAAGGACTAGCGGGAGTGGAGCAGTTCTTC
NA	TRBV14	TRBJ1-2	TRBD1	CASSQGQGAAGHTF	TGTGCCAGCAGCCAAGGGCAGGGGGCGGCCGGCCACACCTTC
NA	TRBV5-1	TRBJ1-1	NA	CASRTSRGSGDTEAFF	TGCGCCAGCAGAACAAGCAGGGGTTCGGGAGACACTGAAGCTTTCTTT
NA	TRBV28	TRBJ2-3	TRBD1	CASRGRGQGGTDTQYF	TGTGCCAGCAGGGGGAGGGGACAGGGGGGCACAGATACGCAGTATTTT
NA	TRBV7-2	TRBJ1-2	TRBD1	CASSPTGQLYDYTF	TGTGCCAGCAGCCCGACAGGGCAGCTCTATGACTACACCTTC
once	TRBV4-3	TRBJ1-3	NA	CASSQEIGARGNTIYF	TGCGCCAGCAGCCAAGAAATTGGGGCGCGGGGAAACACCATATATTTT
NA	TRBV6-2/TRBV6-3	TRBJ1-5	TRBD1	CASSYPRTGWQPQHF	TGTGCCAGCAGTTACCCCCGGACAGGGTGGCAGCCCCAGCATTTT
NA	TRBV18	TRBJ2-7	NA	CASSPGTPSSYEQYF	TGTGCCAGCTCACCCGGGACCCCTAGCTCCTACGAGCAGTACTTC
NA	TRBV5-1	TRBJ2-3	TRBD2	CASSLLERGSTDTQYF	TGCGCCAGCAGCCTGTTAGAGCGGGGAAGCACAGATACGCAGTATTTT
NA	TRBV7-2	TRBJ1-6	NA	CASSLVPESPLHF	TGTGCCAGCAGCTTAGTCCCAGAATCACCCCTCCACTTT
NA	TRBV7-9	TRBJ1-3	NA	CASRIAGIGNTIYF	TGTGCCAGCAGAATTGCCGGGATAGGAAACACCATATATTTT
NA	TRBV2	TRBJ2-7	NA	CASSADGAYEQYF	TGTGCCAGCAGTGCGGACGGCGCCTACGAGCAGTACTTC
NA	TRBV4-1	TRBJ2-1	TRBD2	CASSQERSGSPSYNEQFF	TGCGCCAGCAGCCAAGAGAGAAGCGGGAGCCCGTCCTACAATGAGCAGTTCTTC
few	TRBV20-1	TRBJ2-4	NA	CSALSRGAPRDIQYF	TGCAGTGCGCTCTCCCGGGGTGCCCCTAGGGACATTCAGTACTTC
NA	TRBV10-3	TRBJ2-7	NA	CAISRPTKVDEQYF	TGTGCCATCAGTCGCCCGACGAAGGTGGACGAGCAGTACTTC
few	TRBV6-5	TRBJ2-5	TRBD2	CASSYSQRGGAQGETQYF	TGTGCCAGCAGTTACTCGCAGCGGGGGGGCGCCCAGGGCGAGACCCAGTACTTC
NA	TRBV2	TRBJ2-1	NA	CAGSHDQTSYNEQFF	TGTGCCGGCAGTCACGACCAAACCTCCTACAATGAGCAGTTCTTC
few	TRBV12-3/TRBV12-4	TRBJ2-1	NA	CASWGSILANEQFF	TGTGCCAGTTGGGGGAGCATTTTGGCCAATGAGCAGTTCTTC